The 30 T cell receptor beta chains in this list originate from one sample, sequenced in a study of OX40 agonist ivuxolimab in advanced cancers. Assay: immunoSEQ multiplex PCR; the TCRdb copy retains only in-frame clones and omits some. Of under 20,000 clones listed, around 91% are singletons. Sequences were derived from CD4+ or CD8+ T cells sorted from blood, sampled in a trial of the OX40 agonist ivuxolimab. These receptors originate from an adult with an advanced solid tumor such as melanoma, head and neck, liver or kidney cancer.

The chain uses TRBV4-1 and TRBJ2-7; D tentatively reads TRBD1 or TRBD2 (6 bases each). V shed 4 bases and J shed 0 bases, with 19 bases lying between them. Germline CDR1 reads MGHRA; CDR2 reads YSYEKL. The CDR3 runs to 17 residues. The CDR3 sequence is CASSPRGLPVLSYEQYF. CDR3 DNA: TGCGCCAGCAGCCCCCGGGGGCTGCCCGTCCTCTCCTACGAGCAGTACTTC.

This sequence joins TRBV10-3 and TRBJ2-5; 7 bases are a match to TRBD2. Germline CDR1 ENHRY, CDR2 SYGVKD. V lost 3 bases and J lost 2; bases outside the gene matches: 3. CDR3 length: 14 amino acids. The chain's CDR3 is CAISDVGGQETQYF. As DNA, the CDR3 is TGTGCCATCAGTGACGTGGGAGGGCAAGAGACCCAGTACTTC.

The chain couples TRBV7-9 to TRBJ2-3; 9 nucleotides agree with TRBD2. Germline CDR1 SEHNR, CDR2 FQNEAQ (reference sequence). This CDR3 spans 16 amino acids. Trimming at V came to 3 bases and at J to 2 bases, leaving 6 bases not matched to a gene. CDR3 coding DNA: TGTGCCAGCAGCTTGCGACTAGCGGAATACACAGATACGCAGTATTTT. The encoded protein is CASSLRLAEYTDTQYF.

As to this clone: The same CDR3 is also encoded by other DNA sequences in this sample. The chain has TRBV27 and TRBJ1-2; D gene ambiguous. The germline V and J ends were trimmed by 5 bases and 0 bases, with 7 bases remaining between them. The CDR3 is 13 amino acids. Germline lookup yields CDR1 MNHEY and CDR2 SMNVEV (reference sequence). The CDR3 region has the DNA TGTGCCAGCAGTCTGGGCGCTAACTATGGCTACACCTTC. Translating it yields CASSLGANYGYTF.

Only one count was recorded for this clone. This chain links TRBV7-8 with TRBJ1-5; D is ambiguous. The CDR3 sequence is 15 residues long. CDR1 SGHVS and CDR2 FQNEAQ come from the germline V gene. The V end was cut by 0 bases, the J end by 0 bases, with 6 bases between. The CDR3, as DNA: TGTGCCAGCAGCTTAGCGGAGGATAGCAATCAGCCCCAGCATTTT. Its protein is CASSLAEDSNQPQHF. The complete variable domain, with remaining parts taken from reference TRBV7-8 and TRBJ1-5, reads GAGVSQSPRYKVAKRGQDVALRCDPISGHVSLFWYQQALGQGPEFLTYFQNEAQLDKSGLPSDRFFAERPEGSVSTLKIQRTQQEDSAVYLCASSLAEDSNQPQHFGDGTRLSIL.

V usage is TRBV7-3 and J usage is TRBJ2-1; the D gene is possibly TRBD2 (6 bases). This CDR3 contains 17 residues. Trimming stripped 6 bases from V and 7 bases from J, with 25 bases between. Per the germline V gene, CDR1 is SGHTA and CDR2 is FQGTGA. This CDR3 reads CASRFSRREKFLNEQFF. As DNA, the CDR3 is TGTGCCAGCAGATTCAGTCGACGGGAGAAGTTTTTAAATGAGCAGTTCTTC.

This rearrangement joins TRBV29-1 to TRBJ2-2; the D gene is possibly TRBD2 (5 bases). Trimming left V 8 bases short and J 5 bases short, with 12 bases between. In germline, CDR1 is SQVTM, CDR2 ANQGSEA. This CDR3 has 12 amino acids. The CDR3 DNA follows: TGCAGCTTCCGGGATAATACCGGGGAGCTGTTTTTT. It yields the protein CSFRDNTGELFF.

In this sample, this clone turned up once. This sequence joins TRBV2 and TRBJ2-1, with TRBD2 as a possible D gene (6 bases). CDR1 is SNHLY, CDR2 FYNNEI, per germline. This CDR3 has 15 residues. V lost 5 bases, J lost 1 base, and 12 bases lay in between. The CDR3 region has the DNA TGTGCCAGCAGTTTATCGGAGGGTTCCTACAATGAGCAGTTCTTC. This codes for CASSLSEGSYNEQFF.

This clone occurred a few times. The V and J genes are TRBV29-1 and TRBJ1-1, with 9 nucleotides matching TRBD1. V trimming: 6 bases; J trimming: 1 base; junction bases outside the gene matches: 3. CDR3 length equals 13 residues. The germline V gene encodes CDR1 SQVTM and CDR2 ANQGSEA. The CDR3 loop reads CSVVQGANTEAFF. Written as DNA, the CDR3 is TGCAGCGTAGTACAGGGGGCGAACACTGAAGCTTTCTTT.

This chain joins TRBV7-2 and TRBJ2-7, with D possibly matching TRBD2 (5 bases). The germline gives CDR1 SGHTA, CDR2 FQGNSA. V was clipped by 2 bases and J by 6 bases, with 8 bases between them. This CDR3 has 12 amino acids. CDR3 bases: TGTGCCAGCAGCTTATTAGCGTCCGAGCAGTACTTC. This translates into CASSLLASEQYF.

The chain has TRBV27 and TRBJ1-3, with 7 bases aligning to TRBD1. This CDR3 has 14 amino acids. V shed 5 bases, J shed 9 bases, and the junction held 10 bases outside the gene matches. From germline, CDR1 is MNHEY and CDR2 SMNVEV (reference sequence). DNA of the CDR3: TGTGCCAGCAGTCCCGGGACAGATGTGGGCACCATATATTTT. Translation: CASSPGTDVGTIYF.

The chain recombines TRBV27 with TRBJ2-7; 8 bases match TRBD1. After removal of 5 bases from V and 3 bases from J, the junction contained 6 bases not matched to a gene. The CDR3 spans 14 residues. Germline CDR1 is MNHEY and CDR2 is SMNVEV (reference sequence). The CDR3 DNA reads TGTGCCAGCAGTCTACAGGGGGTTGGCTACGAGCAGTACTTC. As protein: CASSLQGVGYEQYF.

The V and J genes are TRBV9 and TRBJ1-5, with D unclear. V shed 3 bases and J shed 1 base, with 8 bases lying between them. This CDR3 is built from 14 residues. The V gene's germline CDR1 is SGDLS and CDR2 YYNGEE. The CDR3 here is CASSGTASNQPQHF. The CDR3 DNA is TGTGCCAGCAGCGGAACTGCGAGCAATCAGCCCCAGCATTTT.

This clone was observed a handful of times. V gene TRBV6-4 combines with J gene TRBJ1-5, with unresolved D. The ends were cut back, 5 bases at V and 4 bases at J, with 15 bases in the middle. The V gene's germline CDR1 is MRHNA and CDR2 SNTAGT. The CDR3 contains 15 residues. The CDR3 loop is CASSSDVGMNQPQHF. For the CDR3, the DNA is TGTGCCAGCAGTTCGGACGTCGGAATGAATCAGCCCCAGCATTTT.

The chain carries TRBV28 and TRBJ2-7; perhaps D is TRBD1 or TRBD2 (5 bases each). Germline V CDR1 and CDR2: MDHEN, SYDVKM. This CDR3 region has 13 residues. Trimming took off 8 bases at V and 6 bases at J, with 17 bases between the two ends. In nucleotides, the CDR3 is TGTGCCAGCTGGGACGCAGGGAGAGTCGAGCAGTACTTC. Translation gives CASWDAGRVEQYF. The whole variable domain, filled in from reference TRBV28 and TRBJ2-7, reads DVKVTQSSRYLVKRTGEKVFLECVQDMDHENMFWYRQDPGLGLRLIYFSYDVKMKEKGDIPEGYSVSREKKERFSLILESASTNQTSMYLCASWDAGRVEQYFGPGTRLTVT.

V usage is TRBV4-2 and J usage is TRBJ1-6; TRBD1 agrees at 7 bases. The CDR3 is 15 residues long. Per germline, CDR1 LGHNA and CDR2 YNFKEQ. After removal of 7 bases from V and 7 bases from J, the junction contained 10 bases not matched to a gene. CDR3 sequence (DNA): TGTGCCAGCACCCAGACAGGGATAGACAATTCACCCCTCCACTTT. Encoded protein: CASTQTGIDNSPLHF.

J is TRBJ2-3 and V is TRBV19; TRBD1 matches 8 bases. This CDR3 contains 15 residues. Unmatched junction bases numbered 7, after V lost 2 bases and J lost 6 bases. CDR1 is LNHDA, CDR2 SQIVND, per germline (reference sequence). For the CDR3, the DNA is TGTGCCAGTAGTATATGGCAGGGGGCAGGCGATACGCAGTATTTT. It is translated as CASSIWQGAGDTQYF.

This clone has a single count. V and J are TRBV2 and TRBJ2-7, with TRBD1 identical over 8 bases. Germline V lookup: CDR1 SNHLY, CDR2 FYNNEI. V gave up 6 bases and J gave up 3 bases; unmatched junction bases: 7. The CDR3 runs to 14 residues. CDR3 nucleotide sequence: TGTGCCAGCAGCCGACAGGGGTACCACTACGAGCAGTACTTC. It encodes CASSRQGYHYEQYF.

The rearrangement joins TRBV2 to TRBJ2-3, with D possibly matching TRBD2 (5 bases). Trimming took off 5 bases at V and 3 bases at J, with 12 bases between the two ends. The CDR3 has 14 residues. Germline values: CDR1 SNHLY, CDR2 FYNNEI. The CDR3 sequence is CASSSSSGTDTQYF. DNA of the CDR3: TGTGCCAGCAGTTCTTCAAGCGGAACAGATACGCAGTATTTT.

The chain uses TRBV28 and TRBJ2-1, with D possibly matching TRBD1 (6 bases). The length of the CDR3 is 10 residues. CDR1 MDHEN and CDR2 SYDVKM come from the germline V gene. The V end was cut by 6 bases, the J end by 15 bases, with 12 bases between. For the CDR3, the DNA is TGTGCCAGCAGAGGGACACAACTGTTCTTC. Translated, it gives CASRGTQLFF.

This chain uses TRBV7-2 with TRBJ2-7, with TRBD2 matching 7 bases. CDR3 length: 14 residues. Germline CDR1 SGHTA, CDR2 FQGNSA. With V trimmed by 3 bases and J by 3 bases, 5 bases remained unmatched. The CDR3 nucleotides are TGTGCCAGCAGCTTTACGGGAGGCTACTACGAGCAGTACTTC. This encodes CASSFTGGYYEQYF. The full variable domain, completed using reference TRBV7-2 and TRBJ2-7, is GAGVSQSPSNKVTEKGKDVELRCDPISGHTALYWYRQSLGQGLEFLIYFQGNSAPDKSGLPSDRFSAERTGGSVSTLTIQRTQQEDSAVYLCASSFTGGYYEQYFGPGTRLTVT.

The chain carries TRBV4-1 and TRBJ2-6; D might be TRBD1 or TRBD2, each matching 5 bases. Germline V lookup: CDR1 MGHRA, CDR2 YSYEKL. The V end was cut by 4 bases, the J end by 0 bases, with 19 bases between. This CDR3 spans 19 amino acids. The CDR3 reads CASSRSRDGYDSGANVLTF. The CDR3 nucleotides read TGCGCCAGCAGCCGGTCAAGGGACGGATACGACTCTGGGGCCAACGTCCTGACTTTC.

The chain employs TRBV7-9 and TRBJ2-2; TRBD1 matches 8 bases. The CDR3 length is 16 residues. V gave up 5 bases and J gave up 1 base; unmatched junction bases: 6. CDR1 SEHNR and CDR2 FQNEAQ come from the germline V gene (reference sequence). As DNA, the CDR3 is TGTGCCAGCAGCCCCTTGACAGGGGAGAACACCGGGGAGCTGTTTTTT. The encoded protein is CASSPLTGENTGELFF.

The J gene is TRBJ2-7, the V gene TRBV5-4; 11 bases map to TRBD2. The germline CDR1 and CDR2 sequences are SGHNT and YYREEE (reference sequence). This CDR3 is built from 14 residues. With V trimmed by 4 bases and J by 3 bases, 3 bases remained unmatched. CDR3 sequence reads: CASSPGTSGYEQYF. The DNA of the CDR3 is TGTGCCAGCAGCCCCGGGACTAGCGGCTACGAGCAGTACTTC.

This clone appeared a single time. The chain couples TRBV19 to TRBJ2-1; no clear D gene. CDR1 LNHDA and CDR2 SQIVND come from the germline V gene (reference sequence). This CDR3 has 12 residues. V gave up 3 bases and J gave up 14 bases, with 14 bases separating them. The CDR3 spells CASSINSVPEFF. DNA of the CDR3: TGTGCCAGTAGTATTAATTCTGTCCCTGAGTTCTTC.

V gene TRBV2 combines with J gene TRBJ1-3; D remains ambiguous. CDR1 and CDR2 from the germline V gene are SNHLY and FYNNEI. Trimming cost V 5 bases and J 4 bases, with 12 bases left between them. CDR3 length equals 14 residues. CDR3 loop: CASSFQRGGNTIYF. The DNA for the CDR3 is TGTGCCAGCAGTTTTCAAAGAGGCGGAAACACCATATATTTT.

V is TRBV15 and J is TRBJ2-1; D is uncertain. CDR3 length: 15 residues. Trimming cost V 7 bases and J 0 bases, with 13 bases left between them. From germline, CDR1 is LNHNV and CDR2 YYDKDF (reference sequence). DNA for the CDR3: TGTGCCACCAACGAGAGACTCGACTCCTACAATGAGCAGTTCTTC. Protein sequence: CATNERLDSYNEQFF.

To note about this clone: Other DNA sequences in this sample translate to the same CDR3. The chain carries TRBV13 and TRBJ1-1; D not resolved. Trimming stripped 5 bases from V and 2 bases from J, with 6 bases between. Germline CDR1 and CDR2: PRHDT and FYEKMQ (reference sequence). This CDR3 region has 12 residues. CDR3 nucleotide sequence: TGTGCCAGCAGCGGTAGTAACACTGAAGCTTTCTTT. Its protein product is CASSGSNTEAFF.

The genes are TRBV4-2 and TRBJ2-6, with D unresolved. Germline CDR1 and CDR2: LGHNA and YNFKEQ. The CDR3 spans 18 residues. The germline V and J ends were trimmed by 5 bases and 5 bases, with 22 bases remaining between them. CDR3 sequence reads: CASSMPFKLQSRANVLTF. In DNA form, the CDR3 reads TGTGCCAGCAGCATGCCTTTCAAATTACAAAGTCGGGCCAACGTCCTGACTTTC.

V usage is TRBV27 and J usage is TRBJ2-3; TRBD2 agrees at 7 bases. Germline lookup yields CDR1 MNHEY and CDR2 SMNVEV (reference sequence). This CDR3 comprises 15 residues. With 2 bases clipped from V and 4 bases from J, the junction kept 6 bases outside the gene matches. In DNA form, the CDR3 reads TGTGCCAGCAGTTTACGCGGGAGAGGGTCAGATACGCAGTATTTT. Its protein product is CASSLRGRGSDTQYF.